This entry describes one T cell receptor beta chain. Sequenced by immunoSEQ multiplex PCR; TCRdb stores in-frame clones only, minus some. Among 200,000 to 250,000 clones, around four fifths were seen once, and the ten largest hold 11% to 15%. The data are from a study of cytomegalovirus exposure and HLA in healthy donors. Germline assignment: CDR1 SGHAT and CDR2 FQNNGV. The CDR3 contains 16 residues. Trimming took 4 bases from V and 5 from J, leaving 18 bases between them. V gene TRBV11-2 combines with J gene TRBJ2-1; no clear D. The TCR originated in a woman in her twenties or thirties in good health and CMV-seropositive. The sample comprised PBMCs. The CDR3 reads CASSSSTRHKNNEQFF. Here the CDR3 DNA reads TGTGCCAGCAGCTCGTCCACGCGGCACAAAAACAATGAGCAGTTCTTC.